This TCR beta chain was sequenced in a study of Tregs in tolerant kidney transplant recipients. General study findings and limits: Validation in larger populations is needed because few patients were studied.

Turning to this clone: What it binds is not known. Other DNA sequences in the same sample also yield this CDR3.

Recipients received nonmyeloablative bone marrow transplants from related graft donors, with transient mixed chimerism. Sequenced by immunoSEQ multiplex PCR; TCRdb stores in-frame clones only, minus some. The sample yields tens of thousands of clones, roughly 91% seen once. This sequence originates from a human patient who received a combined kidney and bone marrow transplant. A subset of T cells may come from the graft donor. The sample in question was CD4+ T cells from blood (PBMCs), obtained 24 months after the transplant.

CDR3 nucleotides: TGCGCCAGCAGCCAGGGGCCCCCCTCAAGCGTCACAACAGATACGCAGTATTTT. Amino acid sequence: CASSQGPPSSVTTDTQYF. V gene TRBV4-3 combines with J gene TRBJ2-3; a weak D match, TRBD1 (5 bases). V lost 3 bases and J 3 bases, leaving 22 bases between the germline ends. The CDR3 is made up of 18 amino acids. The germline gives CDR1 LGHNA, CDR2 YSLEER.